What follows are 24 T cell receptor beta chains derived from one specimen sequenced in a study of cytomegalovirus exposure and HLA in healthy donors. PCR primers comprised 60 Vbeta and 13 Jbeta primers. The table came from immunoSEQ multiplex PCR; TCRdb's copy has only in-frame clones and leaves some out. The data contain 130,000 or so clones, 84% of them singletons. The sample taken for sequencing was PBMCs. Receptors were obtained from a woman aged 18-30 years in good health and CMV-seropositive.

With regard to this clone: The junction departs from the called germline gene at one end, perhaps through a read error. CDR3 DNA: TGTTCCAGCAGCTTAGGTGCGGCCACTGAAGCTTTCTTT. Translated: CSSSLGAATEAFF. J is TRBJ1-1 and V is TRBV7-9; no firm D call. The CDR3 is 13 amino acids. Germline assignment: CDR1 SEHNR and CDR2 FQNEAQ (reference sequence).

The genes are TRBV7-9 and TRBJ2-5; TRBD2 matches 12 bases. Trimming removed 5 bases from V and 1 base from J; junction bases left unmatched: 5. CDR3 length: 16 residues. Germline V gene lookup returns CDR1 SEHNR and CDR2 FQNEAQ (reference sequence). The CDR3 protein is CASSPRTSGAQETQYF. For the CDR3, the DNA is TGTGCCAGCAGCCCCCGGACTAGCGGGGCCCAAGAGACCCAGTACTTC.

In this sample, this clone turned up once. The CDR3 DNA follows: TGTGCCATCAGTGAGACAGGGGCGGTAGACGAGCAGTACTTC. Its protein is CAISETGAVDEQYF. The rearrangement joins TRBV10-3 to TRBJ2-7, with 7 bases fitting TRBD1. Unmatched junction bases numbered 6, after V lost 2 bases and J lost 5 bases. The CDR3 is 14 residues long. Germline CDR1 ENHRY, CDR2 SYGVKD.

This rearrangement joins TRBV7-6 to TRBJ1-1, with a possible D match to TRBD1 (5 bases). Germline V gene sequence: CDR1 SGHVS, CDR2 FNYEAQ. The CDR3 has 14 residues. The V end lost 0 bases, the J end lost 4 bases, and 9 bases lay between the germline ends. This chain's CDR3 is CASSLARGGTEAFF. The CDR3 region has the DNA TGTGCCAGCAGCTTAGCGCGGGGGGGCACTGAAGCTTTCTTT.

J is TRBJ2-5 and V is TRBV5-1; D is possibly TRBD2 (6 bases). Trimming left V 0 bases short and J 3 bases short, with 9 bases between. CDR1 and CDR2 from the germline V gene are SGHRS and YFSETQ. The CDR3 sequence is 14 residues long. CDR3 region: CASSLVPGEETQYF. CDR3 coding DNA: TGCGCCAGCAGCTTGGTACCGGGGGAAGAGACCCAGTACTTC.

This clone came up a few times. This chain joins TRBV6-6 and TRBJ2-1, with a weak D call TRBD2 (6 bases). The length of the CDR3 is 15 residues. The V and J ends lost 0 bases and 0 bases respectively, with 6 bases between them. Germline loops: CDR1 MNHNY, CDR2 SVGAGI (reference sequence). The CDR3 loop is CASSYSSGSYNEQFF. Written as DNA, the CDR3 is TGTGCCAGCAGTTACTCTAGCGGCTCCTACAATGAGCAGTTCTTC.

This clone was recorded once. The CDR3 reads CASTRGTGVKEQFF. The CDR3 DNA follows: TGCGCCAGCACCCGCGGGACAGGGGTCAAAGAGCAGTTCTTC. The rearrangement uses TRBV5-1 and TRBJ2-1; 10 bases match TRBD1. V dropped 6 bases and J dropped 10; count of bases not matched to a gene: 10. Germline V CDR1 and CDR2: SGHRS, YFSETQ. CDR3 length: 14 amino acids.

This chain uses TRBV5-4 with TRBJ2-3; possible D gene TRBD2, 5 bases. V was shortened by 0 bases and J by 0 bases, with 8 bases between the two germline ends. CDR3 length: 15 amino acids. Germline V CDR1 and CDR2: SGHNT, YYREEE (reference sequence). CDR3 in DNA: TGTGCCAGCAGCTTGGATAGCGCTAGCACAGATACGCAGTATTTT. It specifies CASSLDSASTDTQYF. Drawing the rest from reference TRBV5-4 and TRBJ2-3, the complete variable domain is ETGVTQSPTHLIKTRGQQVTLRCSSQSGHNTVSWYQQALGQGPQFIFQYYREEENGRGNFPPRFSGLQFPNYSSELNVNALELDDSALYLCASSLDSASTDTQYFGPGTRLTVL.

The chain uses TRBV4-1 and TRBJ2-7; tentative D call: TRBD2 (6 bases). The CDR3 consists of 17 residues. Germline CDR1 MGHRA, CDR2 YSYEKL. V was pared by 1 base and J by 1 base, with 17 bases between. DNA of the CDR3: TGCGCCAGCAGCCAAGTAGCGGAGTCAGGACTATCCTACGAGCAGTACTTC. This encodes CASSQVAESGLSYEQYF.

This sequence joins TRBV5-1 and TRBJ2-7; D might be TRBD2 (7 bases). Germline CDR1 reads SGHRS; CDR2 reads YFSETQ. Trimming shortened V by 4 bases and J by 1 base, and 15 bases separated the two germline ends. This CDR3 spans 15 amino acids. CDR3 coding DNA: TGCGCCAGCAGCCCCGGGGAGGGACAATCCTACGAGCAGTACTTC. Its protein is CASSPGEGQSYEQYF.

This chain uses TRBV25-1 with TRBJ2-7, with TRBD1 as a possible D gene (6 bases). Germline loops: CDR1 MGHDK, CDR2 SYGVNS. Trimming removed 5 bases from V and 1 base from J, with 9 bases in between. CDR3 length: 13 residues. CDR3 bases: TGTGCCAGCAGTACTACAGGGTCCTACGAGCAGTACTTC. Translated, it gives CASSTTGSYEQYF.

The CDR3 sequence: CASSSDRGRDEKLFF. CDR3 nucleotide sequence: TGTGCCAGCAGCTCAGACAGGGGGCGGGATGAAAAACTGTTTTTT. The chain has TRBV9 and TRBJ1-4, with 10 bases that match TRBD1. CDR1 is SGDLS and CDR2 is YYNGEE in the germline V gene. V lost 4 bases, J lost 6 bases, and 6 bases stayed unmatched. The CDR3 has 15 residues.

The gene calls are TRBV6-1 and TRBJ1-4; 9 bases align to TRBD1. The V gene end was trimmed by 3 bases and the J gene end by 8 bases; junction bases not matched to a gene: 7. Germline CDR1 and CDR2: MNHNS and SASEGT. The CDR3 runs to 15 residues. CDR3 sequence: CASSEGDRASEKLFF. The CDR3 DNA sequence: TGTGCCAGCAGTGAGGGGGACAGGGCGTCAGAAAAACTGTTTTTT.

This clone was seen only once. This rearrangement joins TRBV19 to TRBJ1-5; 8 bases match TRBD1. This CDR3 is built from 17 residues. Germline V gene data show CDR1 as LNHDA and CDR2 as SQIVND (reference sequence). V dropped 6 bases and J dropped 4; count of bases not matched to a gene: 14. The CDR3 region is CASSALDRGGPNQPQHF. CDR3 bases: TGTGCCAGTAGCGCCCTCGACAGGGGAGGACCTAATCAGCCCCAGCATTTT.

V gene TRBV13 combines with J gene TRBJ2-3; 14 nucleotides match TRBD2. The germline CDR1 and CDR2 sequences are PRHDT and FYEKMQ (reference sequence). J gave up 3 bases and V 4 bases, and 9 bases lay outside the gene matches. This CDR3 has 18 residues. CDR3 amino acids: CASSSTGTSGSITDTQYF. Written as DNA, the CDR3 is TGTGCCAGCAGCTCAACTGGGACTAGCGGGAGCATTACAGATACGCAGTATTTT.

The CDR3 protein is CASPAAGTGGIGNQPQHF. CDR3 in DNA: TGTGCCAGCCCTGCCGCCGGGACAGGGGGCATTGGGAATCAGCCCCAGCATTTT. This chain connects TRBV25-1 to TRBJ1-5; 12 bases are a match to TRBD1. Germline CDR1 reads MGHDK; CDR2 reads SYGVNS. Trimming at V came to 8 bases and at J to 4 bases, leaving 15 bases not matched to a gene. The CDR3 runs 18 residues.

V gene TRBV5-1 combines with J gene TRBJ2-2; a possible D gene is TRBD2 (6 bases). The CDR3 runs 17 residues. Trimming removed 4 bases at V and 1 base at J, with 17 bases between. Germline CDR1 and CDR2: SGHRS and YFSETQ. The CDR3 DNA is TGCGCCAGCAGCCCCTTAGGAGCGGGTAGGAACACCGGGGAGCTGTTTTTT. It translates to CASSPLGAGRNTGELFF.

The genes are TRBV5-1 and TRBJ1-2, with 8 bases that match TRBD1. Unmatched junction bases numbered 3, after V lost 4 bases and J lost 7 bases. Germline V gene sequence: CDR1 SGHRS, CDR2 YFSETQ. CDR3 length: 12 residues. Written as DNA, the CDR3 is TGCGCCAGCAGCGGGGGGACAGGTGGCTACACCTTC. Amino acid sequence: CASSGGTGGYTF.

V and J are TRBV29-1 and TRBJ2-5; 16 bases are shared with TRBD2. The V gene end was trimmed by 0 bases and the J gene end by 5 bases; junction bases not matched to a gene: 9. Looked up from germline, CDR1 is SQVTM and CDR2 is ANQGSEA. This CDR3 is built from 18 residues. The CDR3 nucleotides are TGCAGCGTTGAAGATTTGGGGACTAGCGGGGGGGCGGGGGAGACCCAGTACTTC. This codes for CSVEDLGTSGGAGETQYF.

This sequence joins TRBV25-1 and TRBJ1-6, with 8 positions matching TRBD1. The CDR3 consists of 18 residues. V shed 2 bases and J 1 base; nucleotides not matched to a gene: 7. Germline V gives CDR1 MGHDK, CDR2 SYGVNS. The CDR3 region has the DNA TGTGCCAGCAGTGAAACAGGGGGTATATGGTCCTATAATTCACCCCTCCACTTT. Amino acids: CASSETGGIWSYNSPLHF.

Here the CDR3 reads CASSAILDTNEQFF. In DNA, the CDR3 is TGTGCCAGCAGCGCCATTCTCGACACGAATGAGCAGTTCTTC. This rearrangement joins TRBV7-2 to TRBJ2-1, with D unresolved. The CDR3 has 14 amino acids. V was clipped by 5 bases and J by 7 bases, with 15 bases between them. Germline loops: CDR1 SGHTA, CDR2 FQGNSA.

As regards this clone: A junction boundary mismatches the germline segment, possibly from a read error. This chain links TRBV7-9 with TRBJ1-4, with TRBD1 as a possible D gene (5 bases). Germline CDR1 SEHNR, CDR2 FQNEAQ (reference sequence). This CDR3 spans 13 amino acids. CDR3 in amino acids: CSSRFQGNEKLFF. DNA of the CDR3: TGTTCCAGCAGATTTCAGGGCAATGAAAAACTGTTTTTT.

V gene TRBV6-5 combines with J gene TRBJ2-3; 7 nucleotides line up with TRBD2. The CDR3 consists of 12 residues. Trimming took 8 bases from V and 1 from J; bases not matched to a gene: 0. Per germline, CDR1 MNHEY and CDR2 SVGAGI. The CDR3 loop reads CASGGGTDTQYF. The CDR3 DNA is TGTGCCAGCGGGGGGGGCACAGATACGCAGTATTTT.

The chain joins TRBV6-1 to TRBJ1-1; D ambiguous. The germline V and J ends were trimmed by 5 bases and 1 base, with 8 bases remaining between them. CDR1 is MNHNS, CDR2 SASEGT, per germline. The CDR3 is made up of 13 amino acids. The CDR3 loop is CASSLGANTEAFF. The CDR3 DNA reads as TGTGCCAGCAGTCTGGGCGCGAACACTGAAGCTTTCTTT.